Listed below are T cell receptor beta chains from one sample, sequenced in a study of T cell responses to AZD1222 COVID-19 vaccine. This table comes from immunoSEQ multiplex PCR, and its TCRdb copy is limited to in-frame clones, with some not included. The table records 75,000 to 90,000 clones, around 90% of them present only once. This sample comprised peripheral blood, obtained on day 0 of AZD1222 vaccination. The receptors were gathered from an adult in good health. The CDR3 runs from the conserved cysteine through the conserved F or W. The order of the fields is D gene, V gene, J gene, clone size, CDR3 DNA, CDR3 protein. D genes are given only for firm matches. The size of a clone is reported for some rows only, either as once, few or many, or as a class for expanded clones.

D: .; V: TRBV3-1/TRBV3-2; J: TRBJ2-1; size: .; DNA: TGTGCCAGCAGCCAACTTAATGAGCAGTTCTTC; CDR3: CASSQLNEQFF
D: TRBD2; V: TRBV7-2; J: TRBJ2-3; size: .; DNA: TGTGCCAGCAGCACCTGGACGGGAGGTGTCTTCACAGATACGCAGTATTTT; CDR3: CASSTWTGGVFTDTQYF
D: .; V: TRBV12-5; J: TRBJ2-7; size: .; DNA: TGTGCTAGTGGTTCAAACTATAACGAGCAGTACTTC; CDR3: CASGSNYNEQYF
D: .; V: TRBV28; J: TRBJ2-5; size: .; DNA: TGTGCCAGCTGTTCACGTATGGAGACCCAGTACTTC; CDR3: CASCSRMETQYF
D: TRBD1; V: TRBV7-3; J: TRBJ1-6; size: .; DNA: TGTGCCAGCAGCGCCGGAGGGACAGTAACGGAACCCCTCCACTTT; CDR3: CASSAGGTVTEPLHF
D: .; V: TRBV2; J: TRBJ1-1; size: once; DNA: TGTGCCAGCAGTGGGGACACAGGGATTAACACTGAAGCTTTCTTT; CDR3: CASSGDTGINTEAFF
D: TRBD2; V: TRBV9; J: TRBJ2-5; size: .; DNA: TGTGCCAGCAGCCTCACGGGCCAGCGGGGTGGGGAGACCCAGTACTTC; CDR3: CASSLTGQRGGETQYF
D: .; V: TRBV5-1; J: TRBJ1-4; size: .; DNA: TGCGCCAGCAGCGACGACAGGTTCAATGAAAAACTGTTTTTT; CDR3: CASSDDRFNEKLFF
D: .; V: TRBV5-1; J: TRBJ1-1; size: .; DNA: TGCGCCAGCAGCCCGGGTCTGATTAAGGTCCTGAACACTGAAGCTTTCTTT; CDR3: CASSPGLIKVLNTEAFF
D: TRBD2; V: TRBV15; J: TRBJ2-1; size: .; DNA: TGTGCCACCAGCAGAGATCGGGGTAGTCTAGCGGGGGGCTTCGTTAATGAGCAGTTCTTC; CDR3: CATSRDRGSLAGGFVNEQFF
D: .; V: TRBV19; J: TRBJ1-5; size: .; DNA: TGTGCCAGTAGAGACCGCGGGAATCAGCCCCAGCATTTT; CDR3: CASRDRGNQPQHF
D: .; V: TRBV27; J: TRBJ1-6; size: once; DNA: TGTGCCAGCAGTTTTACCAGGAATCCAGGGGATTCACCCCTCCACTTT; CDR3: CASSFTRNPGDSPLHF
D: .; V: TRBV10-3; J: TRBJ2-1; size: .; DNA: TGTGCCATCAGTGACCCTTCTAGGCCCTCAGGTGAGCAGTTCTTC; CDR3: CAISDPSRPSGEQFF
D: TRBD1; V: TRBV4-2; J: TRBJ1-6; size: .; DNA: TGTGCCAGCAGCCATCTCCTGGGACAGGGGGTTAATTCACCCCTCCACTTT; CDR3: CASSHLLGQGVNSPLHF
D: TRBD1; V: TRBV5-1; J: TRBJ1-2; size: once; DNA: TGCGCCAGCAGCTTGGGACAGGGCGACCATGGCTACACCTTC; CDR3: CASSLGQGDHGYTF
D: .; V: TRBV24-1; J: TRBJ1-4; size: .; DNA: TGTGCCACCAGTGATTTGTGGGGGTTGACAGCGTATAATGAAAAACTGTTTTTT; CDR3: CATSDLWGLTAYNEKLFF
D: .; V: TRBV5-1; J: TRBJ1-1; size: .; DNA: TGCGCCAGCAGCCCCGGGACGGGGGTAGCTTTCTTT; CDR3: CASSPGTGVAFF
D: .; V: TRBV6-2/TRBV6-3; J: TRBJ1-5; size: .; DNA: TGTGCCAGCATCCCTTTCCTAGGGCTCCATAGCAATCAGCCCCAGCATTTT; CDR3: CASIPFLGLHSNQPQHF
D: .; V: TRBV18; J: TRBJ1-1; size: .; DNA: TGTGCCAGCTCACCCGCTCGACAGACGGCGGGCACTGAAGCTTTCTTT; CDR3: CASSPARQTAGTEAFF
D: .; V: TRBV5-6; J: TRBJ2-7; size: .; DNA: TGTGCCAGCAGCCGTGACAGGTACGAGCAGTACTTC; CDR3: CASSRDRYEQYF
D: TRBD1; V: TRBV19; J: TRBJ1-5; size: .; DNA: TGTGCCAGTAGTTGGACAGGCGGCAATCAGCCCCAGCATTTT; CDR3: CASSWTGGNQPQHF
D: .; V: TRBV2; J: TRBJ1-3; size: few; DNA: TGTGCCAGCAGGCAGACAGACTCCGGAAACACCATATATTTT; CDR3: CASRQTDSGNTIYF
D: .; V: TRBV4-2; J: TRBJ2-1; size: once; DNA: TGTGCCAGCAGCCGAACCGGGACTGCGCTCAATGAGCAGTTCTTC; CDR3: CASSRTGTALNEQFF
D: TRBD1; V: TRBV6-2/TRBV6-3; J: TRBJ1-1; size: .; DNA: TGTGCCAGCAGTTACGCCTTGACAGGGGAAAAGAACACTGAAGCTTTCTTT; CDR3: CASSYALTGEKNTEAFF
D: TRBD1; V: TRBV5-6; J: TRBJ2-3; size: .; DNA: TGTGCCAGCAACCAGGGGGCTTCTAGCACAGATACGCAGTATTTT; CDR3: CASNQGASSTDTQYF
D: TRBD2; V: TRBV6-1; J: TRBJ2-2; size: large; DNA: TGTGCCAGCAGTGAACTAGCGGGGAACACCGGGGAGCTGTTTTTT; CDR3: CASSELAGNTGELFF
D: .; V: TRBV2; J: TRBJ2-7; size: once; DNA: TGTGCCAGCAGTGAAGGGTCCCTCTCCTACGAGCAGTACTTC; CDR3: CASSEGSLSYEQYF
D: .; V: TRBV5-1; J: TRBJ2-7; size: .; DNA: TGCGCCAGCAGCTTGTCAGGCTACGAGCAGTACTTC; CDR3: CASSLSGYEQYF
D: .; V: TRBV6-1; J: TRBJ1-5; size: .; DNA: TGTGCCAGCAGTGAAGGTGAAGGGCTGGGTCAGCCCCAGCATTTT; CDR3: CASSEGEGLGQPQHF
D: TRBD1; V: TRBV5-4; J: TRBJ1-1; size: .; DNA: TGTGCCAGCAGCTCCCGAACGACAGGGGACACTGAAGCTTTCTTT; CDR3: CASSSRTTGDTEAFF
D: TRBD1; V: TRBV5-1; J: TRBJ2-3; size: .; DNA: TGCGCCAGCAGCGAGTTAGGGGGCTCAGGTACGCAGTATTTT; CDR3: CASSELGGSGTQYF
D: TRBD1; V: TRBV6-5; J: TRBJ1-2; size: .; DNA: TGTGCCAGCATGGGACAGGGTGTTTATGGCTACACCTTC; CDR3: CASMGQGVYGYTF
D: TRBD2; V: TRBV11-2; J: TRBJ2-1; size: .; DNA: TGTGCCAGCAGCTTTGGCGGGAGGGACCTCAATGAGCAGTTCTTC; CDR3: CASSFGGRDLNEQFF